Each of the 28 T cell receptor beta chains below was sequenced from the same sample in a study of cytomegalovirus exposure and HLA in healthy donors. Amplification used 60 Vbeta primers and 13 Jbeta primers. The protocol was immunoSEQ multiplex PCR, while the TCRdb copy is restricted to in-frame clones and leaves out a portion. Among over 110,000 clones listed, roughly 74% were seen once. The sample comprised PBMCs. Every receptor here comes from a woman aged 35 to 49 in good health and CMV-seropositive.

The rearrangement joins TRBV2 to TRBJ2-5; TRBD2 aligns across 13 bases. The end of the DNA fits TRBJ2-7 better, so the J call may be wrong. Germline V gene lookup returns CDR1 SNHLY and CDR2 FYNNEI. The CDR3 loop spans 15 amino acids. CDR3 residues: CASKRLAGGTYEQYF. In nucleotides, the CDR3 is TGTGCCAGCAAAAGACTAGCGGGAGGTACCTACGAGCAGTACTTC.

The genes are TRBV18 and TRBJ2-3; a weak D match, TRBD2 (5 bases). CDR3 size: 16 residues. CDR1 is KGHSH and CDR2 is LQKENI in the germline V gene. V was pared by 6 bases and J by 2 bases, with 18 bases between. The CDR3 sequence: CASSRLKGATTDTQYF. In nucleotides, the CDR3 is TGTGCCAGCTCCCGCCTGAAGGGAGCCACCACAGATACGCAGTATTTT. The whole variable domain, filled in from reference TRBV18 and TRBJ2-3, reads NAGVMQNPRHLVRRRGQEARLRCSPMKGHSHVYWYRQLPEEGLKFMVYLQKENIIDESGMPKERFSAEFPKEGPSILRIQQVVRGDSAAYFCASSRLKGATTDTQYFGPGTRLTVL.

The chain recombines TRBV9 with TRBJ1-1, with 8 bases identical to TRBD1. Germline values: CDR1 SGDLS, CDR2 YYNGEE. This CDR3 contains 15 residues. Losses at the gene ends were 4 bases for V and 1 base for J; bases not matched to a gene: 6. CDR3 sequence (DNA): TGTGCCAGCAGCATCCTCGACAGGGGGAACACTGAAGCTTTCTTT. Amino acids: CASSILDRGNTEAFF. The complete variable domain, with remaining parts taken from reference TRBV9 and TRBJ1-1, reads DSGVTQTPKHLITATGQRVTLRCSPRSGDLSVYWYQQSLDQGLQFLIQYYNGEERAKGNILERFSAQQFPDLHSELNLSSLELGDSALYFCASSILDRGNTEAFFGQGTRLTVV.

This clone came up a few times. V is TRBV4-1 and J is TRBJ2-1, with 11 bases identical to TRBD2. Germline V CDR1 and CDR2: MGHRA, YSYEKL. The CDR3 runs 18 residues. Trimming cost V 1 base and J 3 bases; bases outside gene matches: 8. Here the CDR3 DNA reads TGCGCCAGCAGCCAAGGGCGGACTAGCGGGCGGGGCTACAATGAGCAGTTCTTC. As protein: CASSQGRTSGRGYNEQFF.

The gene calls are TRBV2 and TRBJ1-2; D might be TRBD1 (5 bases). The CDR3 consists of 14 residues. Germline V gene lookup returns CDR1 SNHLY and CDR2 FYNNEI. V dropped 6 bases and J dropped 1 base, with 12 bases sitting between them. The CDR3 bases are TGTGCCAGCAGCCCTATCCAGGGTAACTATGGCTACACCTTC. Residues: CASSPIQGNYGYTF. Variable domain in full (rest from reference TRBV2 and TRBJ1-2): EPEVTQTPSHQVTQMGQEVILRCVPISNHLYFYWYRQILGQKVEFLVSFYNNEISEKSEIFDDQFSVERPDGSNFTLKIRSTKLEDSAMYFCASSPIQGNYGYTFGSGTRLTVV.

The rearrangement joins TRBV7-9 to TRBJ2-2; tentative D call: TRBD2 (6 bases). The germline V gene has CDR1 SEHNR and CDR2 FQNEAQ (reference sequence). This CDR3 comprises 15 residues. V was trimmed by 5 bases and J by 6 bases, leaving 16 bases between them. CDR3: CASSLGTLNAGELFF. DNA of the CDR3: TGTGCCAGCAGCCTCGGGACTCTTAACGCCGGGGAGCTGTTTTTT.

J is TRBJ2-3 and V is TRBV5-8; D perhaps matches TRBD2 (6 bases). There are 14 residues in the CDR3. Trimming took 1 base from V and 3 from J, leaving 9 bases between them. Looked up from germline, CDR1 is SGHTS and CDR2 is YDEGEE. CDR3 in DNA: TGTGCCAGCAGCTTGATGCGGGGAACAGATACGCAGTATTTT. This sequence encodes CASSLMRGTDTQYF. Together with reference TRBV5-8 and TRBJ2-3, the CDR3 gives the full variable domain: EAGVTQSPTHLIKTRGQQATLRCSPISGHTSVYWYQQALGLGLQFLLWYDEGEERNRGNFPPRFSGRQFPNYSSELNVNALELEDSALYLCASSLMRGTDTQYFGPGTRLTVL.

The chain's CDR3 is CASSYSGQPNQPQHF. The CDR3 DNA is TGTGCCAGCAGTTACTCGGGGCAGCCAAATCAGCCCCAGCATTTT. This chain connects TRBV6-5 to TRBJ1-5; TRBD1 might be the D (5 bases). The CDR3 length is 15 residues. The ends were cut back, 0 bases at V and 4 bases at J, with 10 bases in the middle. Germline V gene data show CDR1 as MNHEY and CDR2 as SVGAGI.

A few counts support this clone. The rearrangement links TRBV4-1 to TRBJ2-1; TRBD2 aligns across 9 bases. Germline CDR1 is MGHRA and CDR2 is YSYEKL. There are 14 residues in the CDR3. V dropped 5 bases and J dropped 8; count of bases not matched to a gene: 7. The CDR3 region has the DNA TGCGCCAGCAGCAATAGCGGGAGTGAATATGAGCAGTTCTTC. The encoded protein is CASSNSGSEYEQFF.

The rearrangement joins TRBV14 to TRBJ2-1; TRBD2 matches at 12 bases. V shed 2 bases and J 2 bases; nucleotides not matched to a gene: 10. This CDR3 is 19 amino acids long. The V gene's germline CDR1 is SGHDN and CDR2 FVKESK. CDR3 amino acids: CASSQTSGRRIVTYNEQFF. CDR3 bases: TGTGCCAGCAGCCAAACTAGCGGGAGGAGGATCGTCACCTACAATGAGCAGTTCTTC.

V usage is TRBV9 and J usage is TRBJ2-3; no definite D call. The CDR3 runs to 12 residues. Trimming pared 3 bases from V and 1 base from J, leaving 3 bases between. Per the germline V gene, CDR1 is SGDLS and CDR2 is YYNGEE. CDR3 coding DNA: TGTGCCAGCAGCGCGGGCACAGATACGCAGTATTTT. It yields the protein CASSAGTDTQYF.

This clone was seen just once. The chain carries TRBV9 and TRBJ1-1; a possible D gene is TRBD1 (6 bases). The CDR3 covers 13 residues. Trimming cost V 0 bases and J 10 bases, with 13 bases left between them. CDR1 and CDR2 from the germline V gene are SGDLS and YYNGEE. This CDR3 reads CASSVEPGEGAFF. The CDR3 nucleotides are TGTGCCAGCAGCGTAGAACCAGGGGAGGGAGCTTTCTTT.

The chain links TRBV14 to TRBJ2-7, with D tentatively TRBD1 (5 bases). The CDR3 runs 12 residues. CDR1 and CDR2 (germline): SGHDN, FVKESK. The V gene lost 0 bases and the J gene lost 10 bases, with 10 bases spanning the gap. CDR3 loop: CASSQDRVVQYF. The CDR3 coding sequence is TGTGCCAGCAGCCAAGACAGGGTTGTTCAGTACTTC.

This clone was seen a handful of times. CDR3 residues: CASSTPRDSRYEQYF. The CDR3 bases are TGTGCCAGTAGTACACCGCGGGACAGTCGCTACGAGCAGTACTTC. V usage is TRBV19 and J usage is TRBJ2-7; a possible D gene is TRBD1 (7 bases). The CDR3 spans 15 residues. CDR1 and CDR2 from the germline V gene are LNHDA and SQIVND (reference sequence). V lost 4 bases to trimming and J lost 3 bases, with 16 bases between them.

The rearrangement uses TRBV25-1 and TRBJ1-2, with D perhaps matching TRBD1 (5 bases). The germline CDR1 and CDR2 sequences are MGHDK and SYGVNS. The length of the CDR3 is 14 residues. Deletions cut 3 bases from V and 7 bases from J, with 15 bases between. For the CDR3, the DNA is TGTGCCAGCAGTGATACGCTCAGGGTAGCTGGCTACACCTTC. It is translated as CASSDTLRVAGYTF.

On this clone itself: A read error may produce the germline difference seen at one junction end. The rearrangement links TRBV7-8 to TRBJ2-1, with D maybe TRBD1 (6 bases). The germline V gene encodes CDR1 SGHVS and CDR2 FQNEAQ. This CDR3 contains 15 residues. This CDR3 is CASSLEQPRDKEQFF. The DNA for the CDR3 is TGTGCCAGCAGCTTAGAGCAGCCCCGGGACAAAGAGCAGTTCTTC. Full variable domain (rest looked up from reference TRBV7-8 and TRBJ2-1): GAGVSQSPRYKVAKRGQDVALRCDPISGHVSLFWYQQALGQGPEFLTYFQNEAQLDKSGLPSDRFFAERPEGSVSTLKIQRTQQEDSAVYLCASSLEQPRDKEQFFGPGTRLTVL.

This clone was observed a few times. This rearrangement joins TRBV5-1 to TRBJ2-2; D is ambiguous. Germline V CDR1 and CDR2: SGHRS, YFSETQ. Trimming cost V 5 bases and J 0 bases, with 5 bases left between them. There are 13 residues in the CDR3. CDR3 protein: CASRGSNTGELFF. The CDR3 DNA reads TGCGCCAGCAGGGGCTCGAACACCGGGGAGCTGTTTTTT.

The CDR3 spells CASSHLGQGASGEQYF. Here the CDR3 DNA reads TGTGCCAGCAGCCATCTGGGACAGGGGGCTTCGGGGGAGCAGTACTTC. The gene calls are TRBV7-9 and TRBJ2-7; TRBD1 matches 12 bases. Germline loops: CDR1 SEHNR, CDR2 FQNEAQ (reference sequence). J was trimmed by 7 bases and V by 5 bases; bases with no gene match: 12. The CDR3 covers 16 residues.

The DNA for the CDR3 is TGCAGCGGCGGATGGTCTAATGAAAAACTGTTTTTT. Residues: CSGGWSNEKLFF. V is TRBV29-1 and J is TRBJ1-4; no clear D gene. V lost 7 bases and J lost 3, with 9 bases in between. There are 12 residues in the CDR3. Germline CDR1 SQVTM, CDR2 ANQGSEA.

The chain is built from TRBV30 and TRBJ2-7; 7 bases are a match to TRBD1. With V trimmed by 1 base and J by 6 bases, 6 bases remained unmatched. CDR3 length: 13 amino acids. Germline lookup yields CDR1 GTSNPN and CDR2 SVGIG (reference sequence). The CDR3 loop is CAWSGWDRGEQYF. The CDR3 nucleotides read TGTGCCTGGAGTGGATGGGACAGAGGCGAGCAGTACTTC.

The CDR3 loop reads CASSLDRGRSEKLFF. The CDR3 DNA follows: TGTGCCAGCAGCTTAGACAGGGGGCGGAGCGAAAAACTGTTTTTT. V and J are TRBV5-4 and TRBJ1-4; TRBD1 aligns across 10 bases. The CDR3 is 15 residues long. The V gene's germline CDR1 is SGHNT and CDR2 YYREEE (reference sequence). The V and J ends lost 2 bases and 8 bases, in that order; junction bases with no gene match: 6.

This CDR3 is CASSPPGRALYEQYF. In DNA, the CDR3 is TGTGCCAGCTCACCACCAGGGAGGGCCTTGTACGAGCAGTACTTC. V is TRBV18 and J is TRBJ2-7, with 7 bases aligning to TRBD2. The germline CDR1 and CDR2 sequences are KGHSH and LQKENI. V shed 0 bases and J 4 bases; nucleotides not matched to a gene: 6. This CDR3 has 15 residues.

The chain carries TRBV9 and TRBJ1-3; D is possibly TRBD1 (6 bases). V lost 4 bases and J 0 bases, leaving 14 bases between the germline ends. Germline V gene sequence: CDR1 SGDLS, CDR2 YYNGEE. The length of the CDR3 is 16 residues. Written as DNA, the CDR3 is TGTGCCAGCAGCCCGAGGGGGTCTAACTCTGGAAACACCATATATTTT. Its translation: CASSPRGSNSGNTIYF.

The V call is TRBV29-1, the J call TRBJ2-6; D is unclear. The germline CDR1 and CDR2 sequences are SQVTM and ANQGSEA. The CDR3 is made up of 14 amino acids. V lost 2 bases, J lost 0 bases, and 5 bases lay in between. The CDR3 here is CSVEQYSGANVLTF. The CDR3 DNA sequence: TGCAGCGTTGAACAGTACTCTGGGGCCAACGTCCTGACTTTC.

The chain couples TRBV9 to TRBJ1-5; TRBD1 aligns across 8 bases. The CDR3 totals 15 residues. The J segment lost 6 bases and the V segment lost 4 bases, leaving 9 bases of the junction unmatched. CDR1 is SGDLS, CDR2 YYNGEE, per germline. In nucleotides, the CDR3 is TGTGCCAGCAGCCCCGGCGCAGGGGGCGGTCAGCCCCAGCATTTT. Translated, it gives CASSPGAGGGQPQHF. The whole variable domain, filled in from reference TRBV9 and TRBJ1-5, reads DSGVTQTPKHLITATGQRVTLRCSPRSGDLSVYWYQQSLDQGLQFLIQYYNGEERAKGNILERFSAQQFPDLHSELNLSSLELGDSALYFCASSPGAGGGQPQHFGDGTRLSIL.

This clone was seen only once. The genes are TRBV13 and TRBJ2-7; tentatively, D is TRBD1 (6 bases). The CDR3 consists of 14 residues. The V end was cut by 3 bases, the J end by 3 bases, with 12 bases between. Germline CDR1 and CDR2: PRHDT and FYEKMQ (reference sequence). The CDR3 DNA reads as TGTGCCAGCAGCTTTTCACAGGGTGGCTACGAGCAGTACTTC. Encoded protein: CASSFSQGGYEQYF.

The count of this clone is one. The gene calls are TRBV18 and TRBJ2-5; 9 positions agree with TRBD1. In germline, CDR1 is KGHSH, CDR2 LQKENI. Unmatched junction bases numbered 11, after V lost 6 bases and J lost 3 bases. CDR3 length: 16 residues. The CDR3, as DNA: TGTGCCAGCTCTCGAGGACAGGGGAGCCCTAAAGAGACCCAGTACTTC. Amino acid sequence: CASSRGQGSPKETQYF. Variable domain in full (rest from reference TRBV18 and TRBJ2-5): NAGVMQNPRHLVRRRGQEARLRCSPMKGHSHVYWYRQLPEEGLKFMVYLQKENIIDESGMPKERFSAEFPKEGPSILRIQQVVRGDSAAYFCASSRGQGSPKETQYFGPGTRLLVL.

V usage is TRBV4-2 and J usage is TRBJ2-5; maybe TRBD2 (7 bases). The germline gives CDR1 LGHNA, CDR2 YNFKEQ. The V end was cut by 0 bases, the J end by 2 bases, with 13 bases between. There are 16 residues in the CDR3. The CDR3 bases are TGTGCCAGCAGCCAAGATGGGGGGGCTAAGCAAGAGACCCAGTACTTC. Amino acids: CASSQDGGAKQETQYF.